Described below is a single TCR beta chain sequence and its context. Its antigen is not known. The data belong to a study of T cells expressing NK-cell markers. Points from the study as a whole: Of the CD8+ T cells in about 6 donors, roughly 1.0-7.5% belonged to dominant NKG2C+ clonotypes. These clonotypes, the leaders elsewhere, also led the CD3+CD56-NKG2C+ fraction in a handful of donors.

Germline values: CDR1 SGHAT, CDR2 FQNNGV. The CDR3 has 18 amino acids. Beta-chain TCR cDNA was generated via 5'RACE template switching with UMIs. TCRdb re-called the 5' RACE reads; every CDR3 protein appears as one record, without DNA. This sample's table reports a few hundred thousand distinct CDR3 sequences. This clonotype was sampled from a man aged 18-30 years in good health. The sequenced material came from blood T cells: a sorted CD56 or NKG2C T cell subset, CD4+ or CD8+ T cells, or bulk PBMC T cells (not recorded which). V is TRBV11-2 and J is TRBJ2-5; TCRdb designates TRBD2, a call that cannot be tested without DNA. CDR3: CASSPGSGRAHDQESQYF.